This T cell receptor (beta chain) came from a study of shared clonotypes between healthy human individuals. Study-wide points: The represented genetic and exposure-history diversity was limited by the small number of donors. Tissues were not sampled, only blood, and their repertoires likely differ. Relative to clonotypes present in all four donors, those not shared had lower generation probabilities.

Libraries were prepared by immunoSEQ multiplex PCR; TCRdb keeps only in-frame clonotypes and omits some of them. Of roughly 2.1 million clones listed, about 93% are singletons. With regard to this clone: Its target is not known.

Per germline, CDR1 MDHEN and CDR2 SYDVKM. Trimming cost V 6 bases and J 8 bases; bases outside gene matches: 9. This CDR3 region has 14 residues. CD45RO negativity and positive selection for CCR7 defined naive CD8 cells, a population that excluded terminally differentiated effector memory CD45RA+ cells. V gene TRBV28 combines with J gene TRBJ2-2; TRBD1 matches at 7 bases. This clonotype was obtained from a man younger than 35 in good health. Some clones in this sample may be carry-over from other donors' samples. Material for sequencing was naive CD8+ T cells from PBMCs. The CDR3 loop is CASSWVGGSGELFF. The CDR3 DNA sequence: TGTGCCAGCAGCTGGGTAGGGGGCAGTGGGGAGCTGTTTTTT. Variable domain in full (rest from reference TRBV28 and TRBJ2-2): DVKVTQSSRYLVKRTGEKVFLECVQDMDHENMFWYRQDPGLGLRLIYFSYDVKMKEKGDIPEGYSVSREKKERFSLILESASTNQTSMYLCASSWVGGSGELFFGEGSRLTVL.